These 15 T cell receptor beta chains were all obtained from the same sample, sequenced in a study of shared clonotypes between healthy human individuals. Measured with immunoSEQ multiplex PCR; TCRdb has only the in-frame clones, and not every one. Among about 95,000 clones listed, less than 80% were seen once. The sequenced material came from memory CD8+ T cells sorted from blood. Subset specified: CD45RO+ cells pooled with CCR7-negative TemRA cells. The origin of the receptors is a man aged 25-45 years in good health.

The gene calls are TRBV28 and TRBJ2-3; tentative D call: TRBD2 (6 bases). The CDR3 length is 13 residues. V dropped 9 bases and J dropped 4 bases, with 14 bases sitting between them. The germline V gene encodes CDR1 MDHEN and CDR2 SYDVKM. CDR3 protein: CASRRDGPDTQYF. The CDR3 DNA sequence: TGTGCCAGTCGGAGGGACGGCCCAGATACGCAGTATTTT. Combining the CDR3 with reference TRBV28 and TRBJ2-3 gives the whole variable domain DVKVTQSSRYLVKRTGEKVFLECVQDMDHENMFWYRQDPGLGLRLIYFSYDVKMKEKGDIPEGYSVSREKKERFSLILESASTNQTSMYLCASRRDGPDTQYFGPGTRLTVL.

The chain joins TRBV18 to TRBJ1-4; TRBD1 matches 10 bases. The CDR3 extends over 17 amino acids. Germline CDR1 KGHSH, CDR2 LQKENI. With 3 bases clipped from V and 5 bases from J, the junction kept 9 bases outside the gene matches. CDR3: CASSPKPGTGANEKLFF. As DNA, the CDR3 is TGTGCCAGCTCACCGAAACCCGGGACAGGGGCGAATGAAAAACTGTTTTTT.

The chain is built from TRBV7-4 and TRBJ2-1; 7 bases align to TRBD2. The length of the CDR3 is 15 residues. Losses at the gene ends were 2 bases for V and 5 bases for J; bases not matched to a gene: 6. Germline V gene lookup returns CDR1 SGHVT and CDR2 SQSDAQ. The CDR3 is CASSLYLAGNNEQFF. The CDR3 DNA reads as TGTGCCAGCAGCTTATACTTAGCGGGTAACAATGAGCAGTTCTTC.

The chain is built from TRBV7-9 and TRBJ1-3; 7 bases match TRBD1. CDR3 length: 18 amino acids. CDR1 SEHNR and CDR2 FQNEAQ come from the germline V gene (reference sequence). V was pared by 5 bases and J by 8 bases, with 21 bases of the junction left unmatched. This CDR3 is CASSRFPSGTDSGHTIYF. For the CDR3, the DNA is TGTGCCAGCAGCCGATTTCCCTCCGGGACAGACAGCGGACACACCATATATTTT.

The chain uses TRBV28 and TRBJ1-2; TRBD1 matches 10 bases. Germline V gene sequence: CDR1 MDHEN, CDR2 SYDVKM. V lost 5 bases, J lost 7 bases, and 13 bases stayed unmatched. This CDR3 spans 16 amino acids. Here the CDR3 reads CASSARDRGTIGGYTF. The CDR3 DNA sequence: TGTGCCAGCAGTGCCCGGGACAGGGGTACTATCGGTGGCTACACCTTC.

This chain uses TRBV4-1 with TRBJ2-7, with D possibly being TRBD1 (6 bases). The CDR3 length is 14 residues. CDR1 MGHRA and CDR2 YSYEKL come from the germline V gene. Trimming took off 6 bases at V and 3 bases at J, with 15 bases between the two ends. The CDR3 reads CASRDLGHLYEQYF. CDR3 in DNA: TGCGCCAGCAGGGACCTGGGACACCTCTACGAGCAGTACTTC.

Comments on this clone: The junction departs from germline at one end; a sequencing error may be responsible. The chain joins TRBV2 to TRBJ2-7; 7 bases line up with TRBD1. Germline V lookup: CDR1 SNHLY, CDR2 FYNNEI. CDR3 length equals 15 residues. CDR3 DNA sequence: TGTGCCAGCACTGAAGAAACAGGGGTTGACTACGAGCAGTACTTC. Encoded protein: CASTEETGVDYEQYF.

The chain uses TRBV15 and TRBJ2-1; 10 bases line up with TRBD2. The junction had 5 bases not matched to a gene; V was cut back by 1 base and J by 8 bases. This CDR3 spans 15 amino acids. Per the germline V gene, CDR1 is LNHNV and CDR2 is YYDKDF (reference sequence). CDR3 sequence reads: CATSRAASGSDEQFF. As DNA, the CDR3 is TGTGCCACCAGCAGAGCGGCTAGCGGGAGTGATGAGCAGTTCTTC. The full variable domain, its missing parts supplied by reference TRBV15 and TRBJ2-1, is DAMVIQNPRYQVTQFGKPVTLSCSQTLNHNVMYWYQQKSSQAPKLLFHYYDKDFNNEADTPDNFQSRRPNTSFCFLDIRSPGLGDTAMYLCATSRAASGSDEQFFGPGTRLTVL.

The V call is TRBV2, the J call TRBJ1-5, with D possibly TRBD1 on 6 matching bases. Trimming cost V 6 bases and J 7 bases, with 22 bases left between them. Germline loops: CDR1 SNHLY, CDR2 FYNNEI. CDR3 length equals 16 residues. DNA of the CDR3: TGTGCCAGCAGGAAAGGAGACAGGCGATACAGGCAGCCCCAGCATTTT. Protein: CASRKGDRRYRQPQHF.

This chain uses TRBV4-3 with TRBJ2-1; D not certain. The germline V gene has CDR1 LGHNA and CDR2 YSLEER. V lost 4 bases, J lost 8 bases, and 9 bases lay in between. CDR3 length equals 12 residues. For the CDR3, the DNA is TGCGCCAGCAGCCGCACGTGGGATGAGCAGTTCTTC. Translating it yields CASSRTWDEQFF.

This sequence joins TRBV2 and TRBJ2-7, with D perhaps assigned TRBD1 or TRBD2 (5 bases each). Trimming removed 6 bases at V and 9 bases at J, with 27 bases between. The germline gives CDR1 SNHLY, CDR2 FYNNEI. CDR3 length: 16 residues. CDR3 DNA: TGTGCCAGCAGGGGGATCCGGGACCCTCCGAACGAGGGGCAGTACTTC. This gives the protein CASRGIRDPPNEGQYF.

The V gene is TRBV6-1, the J gene TRBJ2-2; D may be TRBD1 or TRBD2 (5 bases each). Germline CDR1 reads MNHNS; CDR2 reads SASEGT. CDR3 length: 15 amino acids. The ends were cut back, 5 bases at V and 7 bases at J, with 17 bases in the middle. As DNA, the CDR3 is TGTGCCAGCAGTCTGCTTAGCGACAGAGTCGGGGAGCTGTTTTTT. Its protein is CASSLLSDRVGELFF.

This rearrangement joins TRBV19 to TRBJ2-1, with 9 bases fitting TRBD2. Germline CDR1 reads LNHDA; CDR2 reads SQIVND (reference sequence). The CDR3 is 15 residues long. V trimming: 3 bases; J trimming: 5 bases; junction bases outside the gene matches: 5. CDR3 protein: CASSILAGLHNEQFF. Written as DNA, the CDR3 is TGTGCCAGTAGTATCCTAGCGGGATTACACAATGAGCAGTTCTTC.

The rearrangement joins TRBV25-1 to TRBJ1-2; D might be TRBD1 (5 bases). Germline V gene lookup returns CDR1 MGHDK and CDR2 SYGVNS. The CDR3 consists of 14 residues. V lost 4 bases and J lost 4, with 13 bases in between. CDR3 in amino acids: CASSATTVPYGYTF. The DNA of the CDR3 is TGTGCCAGCAGTGCCACGACAGTACCCTATGGCTACACCTTC.

As concerns this clone: The sample contains more than one DNA sequence encoding this CDR3. The chain has TRBV28 and TRBJ2-7, with 7 bases matching TRBD2. CDR3 length: 12 residues. The germline CDR1 and CDR2 sequences are MDHEN and SYDVKM. Trimming removed 8 bases from V and 4 bases from J; junction bases left unmatched: 5. The CDR3 DNA reads as TGTGCCAGCTCGGGACTAACATACGAGCAGTACTTC. This gives the protein CASSGLTYEQYF.